This T cell receptor (beta chain) was found in a study of blood T cell repertoires in COVID-19. Measured with immunoSEQ multiplex PCR; TCRdb has only the in-frame clones, and not every one. Of a few hundred thousand clones in the sample, 88% were seen once. V lost 1 base and J lost 0, with 18 bases in between. CDR3 length: 18 residues. Germline V gene data show CDR1 as KGHSH and CDR2 as LQKENI. The source is a man in his fifties or sixties who had recovered from COVID-19. V and J are TRBV18 and TRBJ1-1; a weak D match, TRBD1 (6 bases). The sequenced sample was peripheral blood. The CDR3 reads CASSPRVGRTDLNTEAFF. CDR3 nucleotide sequence: TGTGCCAGCTCACCACGGGTTGGCAGGACAGACCTGAACACTGAAGCTTTCTTT.